This entry describes one T cell receptor (beta chain). Antigen: not known. The data belong to a study of cytomegalovirus exposure and HLA in healthy donors. General study results and limits: Across HLA loci, a later analysis found differing TCR association rates, with DRB1 most and HLA-C fewest.

Germline CDR1 is SNHLY and CDR2 is FYNNEI. The CDR3 is 12 amino acids. Between the trimmed V and J ends, which lost 8 bases and 2 bases, there was a span of 10 bases. The PCR had 60 Vbeta and 13 Jbeta primers. The data were produced by immunoSEQ multiplex PCR, yet TCRdb's version contains in-frame clones alone and is incomplete. The repertoire holds 90,000 to 110,000 clones, with around 85% as singletons. The specimen sequenced was PBMCs. V and J are TRBV2 and TRBJ2-7; D is possibly TRBD1 (6 bases). The receptor was derived from a man under 40 in good health and CMV-seropositive. The CDR3 reads CASGQSAYEQYF. The CDR3 DNA reads as TGTGCCAGCGGACAGAGCGCCTACGAGCAGTACTTC.